This T cell receptor beta chain was recorded in a study of patients and donors after allogeneic stem cell transplantation. TCRdb reanalysed the RT-PCR reads using MiXCR and keeps one entry per CDR3 protein. In the table there are 800,000 to 1,000,000 distinct CDR3 sequences, about 20% of which are singletons. In this sample, this clonotype turned up once. Germline-derived CDR1 and CDR2 are GTSNPN and SVGIG (reference sequence). Germline trimming cut 4 bases from V and 6 bases from J; bases unmatched to any gene: 8. The CDR3 is made up of 14 amino acids. Sequencing was carried out using blood, either unsorted or a sorted T cell fraction (not recorded which). The receptor's source is a human donor who was either an allogeneic HSCT recipient or a stem cell or donor lymphocyte infusion donor (not recorded which). It is not recorded whose cells these are; they may come from a transplant donor. V and J are TRBV30 and TRBJ2-7; 11 bases agree with TRBD2. The CDR3 bases are TGTGCCTGGAATCAACTAGCGGGAGAGGGCGAGCAGTACTTC. It specifies CAWNQLAGEGEQYF.